This T cell receptor (beta chain) was identified during a study of response to subunit inactivated influenza vaccine. From the RT-PCR reads, TCRdb called clonotypes with MiXCR, one entry per CDR3 protein. The repertoire holds around 190,000 distinct CDR3 sequences, with around an eighth as singletons. This clonotype was found many times. The antigen is unknown. Study-level findings and limits: Authors suggested that a seasonal influenza vaccination recruits few new T cells each time.

This clonotype was sampled from a man between 50 and 59 years old who received an inactivated influenza vaccine. Sequenced material: CD8+ T cells sorted from PBMCs, taken 4 to 6 days after vaccination.

The CDR3 sequence: CASSPPGLAGGQPYEQYF. The CDR3 DNA reads as TGTGCCAGCTCACCGCCGGGACTAGCGGGAGGCCAGCCCTACGAGCAGTACTTC. This rearrangement joins TRBV18 to TRBJ2-7, with TRBD2 matching over 15 bases. Germline assignment: CDR1 KGHSH and CDR2 LQKENI. The CDR3 has 18 residues. Unmatched junction bases numbered 8, after V lost 3 bases and J lost 2 bases.